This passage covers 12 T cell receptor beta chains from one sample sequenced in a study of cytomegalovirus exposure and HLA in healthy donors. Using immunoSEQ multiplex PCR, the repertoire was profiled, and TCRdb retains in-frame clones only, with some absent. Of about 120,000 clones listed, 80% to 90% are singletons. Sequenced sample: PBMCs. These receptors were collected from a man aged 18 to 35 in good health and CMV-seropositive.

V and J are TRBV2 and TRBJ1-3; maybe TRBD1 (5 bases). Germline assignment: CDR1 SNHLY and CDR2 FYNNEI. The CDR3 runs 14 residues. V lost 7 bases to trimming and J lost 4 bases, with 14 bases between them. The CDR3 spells CASNRNGGGNTIYF. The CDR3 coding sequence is TGTGCCAGCAATCGAAACGGGGGAGGAAACACCATATATTTT.

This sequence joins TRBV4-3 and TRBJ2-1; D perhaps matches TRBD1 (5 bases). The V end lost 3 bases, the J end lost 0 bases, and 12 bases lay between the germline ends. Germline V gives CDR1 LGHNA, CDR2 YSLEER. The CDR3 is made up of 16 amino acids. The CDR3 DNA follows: TGCGCCAGCAGCCAGTCTCGACAGAGCTCCTACAATGAGCAGTTCTTC. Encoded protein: CASSQSRQSSYNEQFF.

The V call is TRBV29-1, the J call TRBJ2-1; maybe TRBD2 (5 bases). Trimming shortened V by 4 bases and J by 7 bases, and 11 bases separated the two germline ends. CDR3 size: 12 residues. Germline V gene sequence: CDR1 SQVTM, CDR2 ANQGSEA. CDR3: CSVVRGQNEQFF. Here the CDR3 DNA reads TGCAGCGTTGTTCGGGGTCAGAATGAGCAGTTCTTC.

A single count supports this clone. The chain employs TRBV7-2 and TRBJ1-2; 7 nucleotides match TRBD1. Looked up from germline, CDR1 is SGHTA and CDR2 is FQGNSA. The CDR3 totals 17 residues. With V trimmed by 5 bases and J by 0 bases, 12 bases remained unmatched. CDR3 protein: CASSLHPDRVTNYGYTF. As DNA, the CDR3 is TGTGCCAGCAGCCTCCATCCCGACAGGGTAACTAACTATGGCTACACCTTC.

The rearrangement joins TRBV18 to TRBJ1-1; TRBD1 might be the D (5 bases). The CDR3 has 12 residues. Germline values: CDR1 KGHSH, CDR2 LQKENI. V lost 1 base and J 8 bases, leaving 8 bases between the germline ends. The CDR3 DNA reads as TGTGCCAGCTCACCACGACAGCCCGAAGCTTTCTTT. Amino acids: CASSPRQPEAFF.

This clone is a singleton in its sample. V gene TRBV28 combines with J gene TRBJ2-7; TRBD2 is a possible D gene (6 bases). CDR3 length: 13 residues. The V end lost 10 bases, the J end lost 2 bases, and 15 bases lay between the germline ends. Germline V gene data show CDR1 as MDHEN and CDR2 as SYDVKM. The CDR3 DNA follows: TGTGCCATTCAGGGACTCCCCACCTACGAGCAGTACTTC. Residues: CAIQGLPTYEQYF.

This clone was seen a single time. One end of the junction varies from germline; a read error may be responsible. In DNA, the CDR3 is TGTGCTAGCAGCGAGAGCGGGGTCCAAGAGACCCAGTACTTC. It codes for CASSESGVQETQYF. The rearrangement joins TRBV7-7 to TRBJ2-5; 7 bases map to TRBD2. In germline, CDR1 is SSHAT, CDR2 FNYEAQ (reference sequence). The CDR3 sequence is 14 residues long.

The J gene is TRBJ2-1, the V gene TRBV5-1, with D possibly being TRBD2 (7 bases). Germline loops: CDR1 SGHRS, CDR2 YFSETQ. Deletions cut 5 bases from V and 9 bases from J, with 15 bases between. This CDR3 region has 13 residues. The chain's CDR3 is CASRVAGAGEQFF. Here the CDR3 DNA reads TGCGCCAGCAGGGTGGCGGGGGCGGGTGAGCAGTTCTTC.

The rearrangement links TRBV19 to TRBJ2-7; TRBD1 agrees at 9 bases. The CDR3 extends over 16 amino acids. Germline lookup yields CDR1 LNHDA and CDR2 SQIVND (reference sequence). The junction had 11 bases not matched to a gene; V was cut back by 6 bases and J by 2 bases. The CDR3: CASSPLGRDRAYEQYF. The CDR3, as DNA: TGTGCCAGTAGCCCCCTTGGAAGGGACAGGGCCTACGAGCAGTACTTC.

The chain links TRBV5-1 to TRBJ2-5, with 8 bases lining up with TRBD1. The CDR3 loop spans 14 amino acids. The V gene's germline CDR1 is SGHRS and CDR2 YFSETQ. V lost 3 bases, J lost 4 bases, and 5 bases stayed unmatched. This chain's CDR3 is CASSSTGAGETQYF. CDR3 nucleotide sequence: TGCGCCAGCAGCTCGACAGGGGCTGGAGAGACCCAGTACTTC.

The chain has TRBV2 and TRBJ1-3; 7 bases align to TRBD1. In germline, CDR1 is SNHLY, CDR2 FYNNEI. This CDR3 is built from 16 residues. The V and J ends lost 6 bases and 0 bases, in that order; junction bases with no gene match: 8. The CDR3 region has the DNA TGTGCCAGCAGCGGCGACAGGGCCAGCTCTGGAAACACCATATATTTT. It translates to CASSGDRASSGNTIYF.

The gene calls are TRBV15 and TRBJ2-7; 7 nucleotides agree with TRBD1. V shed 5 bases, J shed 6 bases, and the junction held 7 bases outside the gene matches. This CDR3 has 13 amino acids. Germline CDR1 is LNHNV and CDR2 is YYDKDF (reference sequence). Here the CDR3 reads CATSLLTGSEQYF. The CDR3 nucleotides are TGTGCCACCAGCTTGTTGACAGGGAGCGAGCAGTACTTC.